This TCR beta chain was recorded in a study of long-term antiretroviral therapy in people with HIV. Looking at the study overall: Sampling started about a decade before the 2015 immediate-ART recommendation.

Study outcomes and limitations: Information pertaining to ART adherence, viral resistance or therapeutic modifications was not obtained.

The libraries were made with immunoSEQ v3.0 at survey level. The target of sequencing was 40,000-50,000 T-cell genomes per sample. Assay used: immunoSEQ multiplex PCR; TCRdb lists only in-frame clones, some missing. The table lists about 30,000 clones, over 75% of them singletons. Remarks on this clone: Its antigen is not known.

This CDR3 has 13 residues. J gave up 5 bases and V 3 bases, and 3 bases lay outside the gene matches. Germline V gene sequence: CDR1 SGHVS, CDR2 FQNEAQ. This sequence was found in a man younger than 35 with HIV. J is TRBJ2-7 and V is TRBV7-8; TRBD1 aligns across 8 bases. The specimen was unsorted PBMCs, collected 1.5 years before starting antiretroviral therapy. CDR3 sequence (DNA): TGTGCCAGCAGCTTGCGGACAGGGAACGAGCAGTACTTC. This encodes CASSLRTGNEQYF.